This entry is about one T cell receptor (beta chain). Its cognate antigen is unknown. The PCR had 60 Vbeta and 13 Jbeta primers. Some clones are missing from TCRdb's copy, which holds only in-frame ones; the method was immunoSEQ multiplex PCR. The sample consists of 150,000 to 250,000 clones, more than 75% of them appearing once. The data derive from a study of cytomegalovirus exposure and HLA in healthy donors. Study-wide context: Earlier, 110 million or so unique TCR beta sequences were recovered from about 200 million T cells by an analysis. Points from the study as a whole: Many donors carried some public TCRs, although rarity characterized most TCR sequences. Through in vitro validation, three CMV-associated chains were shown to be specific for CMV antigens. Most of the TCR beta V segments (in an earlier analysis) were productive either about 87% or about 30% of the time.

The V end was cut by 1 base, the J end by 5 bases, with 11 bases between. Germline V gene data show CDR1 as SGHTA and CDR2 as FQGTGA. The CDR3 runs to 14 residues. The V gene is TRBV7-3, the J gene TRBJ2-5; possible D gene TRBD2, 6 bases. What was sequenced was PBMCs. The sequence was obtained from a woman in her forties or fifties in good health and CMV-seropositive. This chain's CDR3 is CASSLIGGEETQYF. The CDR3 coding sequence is TGTGCCAGCAGCTTAATCGGGGGAGAGGAGACCCAGTACTTC.